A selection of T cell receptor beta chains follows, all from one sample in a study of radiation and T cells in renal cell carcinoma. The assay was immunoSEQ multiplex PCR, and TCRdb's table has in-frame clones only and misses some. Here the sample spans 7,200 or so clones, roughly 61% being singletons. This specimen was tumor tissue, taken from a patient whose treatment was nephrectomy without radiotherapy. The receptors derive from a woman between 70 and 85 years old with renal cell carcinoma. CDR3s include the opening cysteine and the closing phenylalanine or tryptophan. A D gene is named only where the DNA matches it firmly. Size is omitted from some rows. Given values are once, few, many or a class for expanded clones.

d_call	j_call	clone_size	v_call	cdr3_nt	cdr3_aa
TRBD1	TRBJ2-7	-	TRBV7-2	TGTGCCAGCAGCTTTCAACCGGGACAGGGCTACGAGCAGTACTTC	CASSFQPGQGYEQYF
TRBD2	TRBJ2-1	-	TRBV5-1	TGCGCCAGCAGCCCGGGGACTAGCAACCACAATGAGCAGTTCTTC	CASSPGTSNHNEQFF
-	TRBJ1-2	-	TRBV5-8	TGTGCCAGCAGCGCTTATGGAGGAATGCATAACTATGGCTACACCTTC	CASSAYGGMHNYGYTF
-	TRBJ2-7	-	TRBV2	TGTGCCAGCAGTGAAAGGGAACCCTCCTACGAGCAGTACTTC	CASSEREPSYEQYF
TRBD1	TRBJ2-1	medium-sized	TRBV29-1	TGCAGCGTTGAGACAGGGATCTACAATGAGCAGTTCTTC	CSVETGIYNEQFF
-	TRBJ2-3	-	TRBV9	TGTGCCAGCAGCCCCCGCCAGGGGTCCCCGGTAGATACGCAGTATTTT	CASSPRQGSPVDTQYF
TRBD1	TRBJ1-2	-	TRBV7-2	TGTGCCAGCAGCCCACGACCCGGACAGGGGGCTGGCTACACCTTC	CASSPRPGQGAGYTF
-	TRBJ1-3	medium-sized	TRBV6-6	TGTGCCAGCACATACGGTCCCCATGCGGACACCATATATTTT	CASTYGPHADTIYF
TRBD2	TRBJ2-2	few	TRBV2	TGTGCCAGCACGGTCGGGAGGGGCTTGAACACCGGGGAGCTGTTTTTT	CASTVGRGLNTGELFF
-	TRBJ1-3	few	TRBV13	TGTGCCAGCAGCTTAGGACCGGTGGGAGCTGGAAACACCATATATTTT	CASSLGPVGAGNTIYF
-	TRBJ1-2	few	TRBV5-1	TGCGCCAGCTACAATGTCGGCTATGGCTACACCTTC	CASYNVGYGYTF
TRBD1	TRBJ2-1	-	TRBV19	TGTGCCAGTAGCCTACAGGGGAGCTCCTACAATGAGCAGTTCTTC	CASSLQGSSYNEQFF
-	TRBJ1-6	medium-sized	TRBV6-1	TGTGCCAGCAGTGAACTGTGGAATTCACCCCTCCACTTT	CASSELWNSPLHF
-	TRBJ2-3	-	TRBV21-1	TGTGCCAGCAGCAAAGACGAGGAGACTAGCGGGGGTGGCTTGTTAGATACGCAGTATTTT	CASSKDEETSGGGLLDTQYF
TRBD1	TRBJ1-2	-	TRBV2	TGTGCCAGCAGTGATACTGAGGGACAGGGATCCTATGGCTACACCTTC	CASSDTEGQGSYGYTF
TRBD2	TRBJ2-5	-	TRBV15	TGTGCCACCAGCAGAGATAGCGGGGGCCAAGAGACCCAGTACTTC	CATSRDSGGQETQYF
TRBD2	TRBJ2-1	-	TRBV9	TGTGCCAGCAGCCAGGTGGCGGGGGGGAACAATGAGCAGTTCTTC	CASSQVAGGNNEQFF
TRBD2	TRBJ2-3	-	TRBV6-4	TGTGCCAGCAGTGCGATAGCGGGGGGCGCAGATACGCAGTATTTT	CASSAIAGGADTQYF
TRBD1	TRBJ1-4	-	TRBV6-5	TGTGCCAGCAGTTGGAGACAGGGGGCGGTTAATGAAAAACTGTTTTTT	CASSWRQGAVNEKLFF
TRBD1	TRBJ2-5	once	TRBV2	TGTGCCAGCATGGGGACAGGGGGGGAGACCCAGTACTTC	CASMGTGGETQYF
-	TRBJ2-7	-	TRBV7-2	TGTGCCAGCAGCTCCTCGGTCGCTTTATACGAGCAGTACTTC	CASSSSVALYEQYF
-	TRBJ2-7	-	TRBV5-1	TGTGCCAGCGGGGCGGGGGACAACTCCTACGAGCAGTACTTC	CASGAGDNSYEQYF
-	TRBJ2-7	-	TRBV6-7	TGTGCCAGCGAGGACAAGGGGGTATCCTACGAGCAGTACTTC	CASEDKGVSYEQYF
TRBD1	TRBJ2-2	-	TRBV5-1	TGCGCCAGCAGCTCCCGACAGGGGGCGCATGGGGAGCTGTTTTTT	CASSSRQGAHGELFF
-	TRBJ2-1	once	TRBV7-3	TGTGCCAGCAGCTTAAGAGCGGAGCAGTTCTTC	CASSLRAEQFF
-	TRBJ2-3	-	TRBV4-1	TGCGCCAGCAGCCAAGAGGGAAGCACAGATACGCAGTATTTT	CASSQEGSTDTQYF
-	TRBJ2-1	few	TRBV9	TGTGCCAGCAGCGGTGGGGGACAGCAGTTCTTC	CASSGGGQQFF
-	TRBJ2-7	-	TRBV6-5	TGTGCCAGCAGTTCGGGACGTTACGAGCAGTACTTC	CASSSGRYEQYF
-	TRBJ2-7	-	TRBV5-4	TGTGCCAGCAGCTGGCAGGGGCGGTACGAGCAGTACTTC	CASSWQGRYEQYF
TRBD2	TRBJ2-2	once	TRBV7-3	TGTGCCAGCGCTAGCGGGGTAACCGGGGAGCTGTTTTTT	CASASGVTGELFF
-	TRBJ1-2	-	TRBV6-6	TGTGCCAGCAGTCCCCGGGACACTTATGGCTACACCTTC	CASSPRDTYGYTF
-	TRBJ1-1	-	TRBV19	TGTGCCAGTAGTATCCAAGTAAGGGCAATGAACACTGAAGCTTTCTTT	CASSIQVRAMNTEAFF
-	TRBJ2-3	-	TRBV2	TGTGCCAGCAGTGAAGTGGGGGTTATTACAGATACGCAGTATTTT	CASSEVGVITDTQYF
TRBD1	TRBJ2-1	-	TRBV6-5	TGTGCCAGCAACCCGGACAGGGCGATCAACAATGAGCAGTTCTTC	CASNPDRAINNEQFF
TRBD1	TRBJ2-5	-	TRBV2	TGTGCCAGCATGGGACAGGGGGCCGGAGAGACCCAGTACTTC	CASMGQGAGETQYF
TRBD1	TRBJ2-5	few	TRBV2	TGTGCCAGCAGTGAAGGAGGGGCAGGGGGCTATCAAGAGACCCAGTACTTC	CASSEGGAGGYQETQYF
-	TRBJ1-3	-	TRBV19	TGTGCCAGTAGTCCCCCCCAGGCCATCTCTGGAAACACCATATATTTT	CASSPPQAISGNTIYF
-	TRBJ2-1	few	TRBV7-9	TGTGCCAGCAGCTTAGGGGATGAGCAGTTCTTC	CASSLGDEQFF
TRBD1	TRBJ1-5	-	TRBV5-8	TGTGCCAGCAGCTTGGCCCCCCGGGACAGCCCATATGGGCCCCAGCATTTT	CASSLAPRDSPYGPQHF
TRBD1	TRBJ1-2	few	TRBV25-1	TGTGCCAGCACGGCCGGGACAGGGGGATGGAATGGCTACACCTTC	CASTAGTGGWNGYTF
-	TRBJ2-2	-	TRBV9	TGTGCCAGCAGCGTAGGACTAGCGAACACCGGGGAGCTGTTTTTT	CASSVGLANTGELFF
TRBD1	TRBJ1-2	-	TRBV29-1	TGCAGCGTCGGGGACAGGGGAGACTATGGCTACACCTTC	CSVGDRGDYGYTF
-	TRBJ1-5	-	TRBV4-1	TGCGCCAGCAGTAACGAGGAACTCCCGAATCAGCCCCAGCATTTT	CASSNEELPNQPQHF
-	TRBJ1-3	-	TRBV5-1	TGCGCCAGCAGCTTGGGACAACCCTTTGAGACCATATATTTT	CASSLGQPFETIYF
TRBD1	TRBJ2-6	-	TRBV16	TGTGCCAGCAGCGGACAGGGCTCTGGGGCCAACGTCCTGACTTTC	CASSGQGSGANVLTF
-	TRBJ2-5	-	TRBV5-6	TGTGCCAGCAGCCTTTTGGACGGATACGAAGAGACCCAGTACTTC	CASSLLDGYEETQYF
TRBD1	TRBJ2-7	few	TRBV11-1	TGTGCCAGCAGCTCCGACAGGGGCGCACACGAGCAGTACTTC	CASSSDRGAHEQYF
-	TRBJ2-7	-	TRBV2	TGTGCCAGCAGCCCAACGGGCCACGAGCAGTACTTC	CASSPTGHEQYF
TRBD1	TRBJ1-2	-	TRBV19	TGTGCCAGTAGTATCTCCGGGACAGGTCGTGCATATGGCTACACCTTC	CASSISGTGRAYGYTF
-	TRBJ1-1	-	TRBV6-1	TGTGCCAGCAGTGAAGCGTCAGGAACTGAAGCTTTCTTT	CASSEASGTEAFF
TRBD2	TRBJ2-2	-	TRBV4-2	TGTGCCAGCAGCCCCCGGACTAGCGGGGGGTTCGCGAACACCGGGGAGCTGTTTTTT	CASSPRTSGGFANTGELFF
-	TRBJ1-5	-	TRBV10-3	TGTGCCATCACTGGGGGATATCAGCCCCAGCATTTT	CAITGGYQPQHF
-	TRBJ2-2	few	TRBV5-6	TGTGCCAGCAGCTTGGGATCCGGGAACACCGGGGAGCTGTTTTTT	CASSLGSGNTGELFF